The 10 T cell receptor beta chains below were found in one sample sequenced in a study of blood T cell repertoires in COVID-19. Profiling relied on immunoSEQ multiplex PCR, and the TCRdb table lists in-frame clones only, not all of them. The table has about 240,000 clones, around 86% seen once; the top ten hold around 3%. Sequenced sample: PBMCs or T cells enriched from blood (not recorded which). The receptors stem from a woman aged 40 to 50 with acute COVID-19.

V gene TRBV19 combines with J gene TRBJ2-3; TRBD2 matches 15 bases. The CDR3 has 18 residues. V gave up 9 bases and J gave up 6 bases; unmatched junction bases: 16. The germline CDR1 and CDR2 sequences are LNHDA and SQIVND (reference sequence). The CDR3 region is CARPRTSGRARLWDTQYF. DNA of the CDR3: TGTGCCAGACCCCGGACTAGCGGGAGGGCCCGACTTTGGGATACGCAGTATTTT.

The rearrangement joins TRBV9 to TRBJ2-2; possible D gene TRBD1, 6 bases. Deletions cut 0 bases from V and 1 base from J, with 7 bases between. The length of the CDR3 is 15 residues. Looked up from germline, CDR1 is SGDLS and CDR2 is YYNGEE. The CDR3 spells CASSVVTGNTGELFF. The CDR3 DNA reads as TGTGCCAGCAGCGTAGTGACAGGGAACACCGGGGAGCTGTTTTTT.

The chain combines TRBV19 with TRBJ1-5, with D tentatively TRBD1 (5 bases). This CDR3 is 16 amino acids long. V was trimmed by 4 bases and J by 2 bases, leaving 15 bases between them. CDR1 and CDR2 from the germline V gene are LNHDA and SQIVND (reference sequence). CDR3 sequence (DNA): TGTGCCAGTAGTAAAGTTGGGGGGGAGGGCAATCAGCCCCAGCATTTT. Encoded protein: CASSKVGGEGNQPQHF.

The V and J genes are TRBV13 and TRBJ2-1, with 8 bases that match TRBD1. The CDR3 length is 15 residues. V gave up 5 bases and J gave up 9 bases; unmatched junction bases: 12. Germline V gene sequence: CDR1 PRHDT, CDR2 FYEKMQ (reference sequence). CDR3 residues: CASSIRGLRATEQFF. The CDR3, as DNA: TGTGCCAGCAGCATCAGGGGGCTTAGGGCTACTGAGCAGTTCTTC.

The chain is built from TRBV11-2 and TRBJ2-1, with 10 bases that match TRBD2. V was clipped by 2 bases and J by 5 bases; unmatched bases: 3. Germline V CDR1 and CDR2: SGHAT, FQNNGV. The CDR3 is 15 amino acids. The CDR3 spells CASSLPGLANNEQFF. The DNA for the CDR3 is TGTGCCAGCAGCTTACCGGGACTAGCGAACAATGAGCAGTTCTTC.

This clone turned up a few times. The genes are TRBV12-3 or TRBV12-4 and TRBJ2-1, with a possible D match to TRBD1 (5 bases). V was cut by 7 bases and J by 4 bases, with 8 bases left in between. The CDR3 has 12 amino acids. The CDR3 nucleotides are TGTGCCAGCATGGACAAATACAATGAGCAGTTCTTC. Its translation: CASMDKYNEQFF.

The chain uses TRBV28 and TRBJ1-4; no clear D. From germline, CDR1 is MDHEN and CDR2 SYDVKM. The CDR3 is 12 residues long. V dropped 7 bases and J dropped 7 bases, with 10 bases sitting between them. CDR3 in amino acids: CASNVAGEKLFF. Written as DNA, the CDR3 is TGTGCCAGCAACGTCGCGGGTGAAAAACTGTTTTTT.

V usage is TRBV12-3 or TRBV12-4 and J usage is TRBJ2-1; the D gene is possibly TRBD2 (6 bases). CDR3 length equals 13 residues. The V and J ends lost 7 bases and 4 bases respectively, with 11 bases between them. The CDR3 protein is CASMGLAYNEQFF. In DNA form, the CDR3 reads TGTGCCAGCATGGGACTGGCATACAATGAGCAGTTCTTC.

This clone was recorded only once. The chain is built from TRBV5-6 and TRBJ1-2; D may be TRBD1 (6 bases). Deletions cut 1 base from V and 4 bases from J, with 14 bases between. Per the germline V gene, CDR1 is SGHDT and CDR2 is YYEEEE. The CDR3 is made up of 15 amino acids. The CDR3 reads CASSLRGALSYGYTF. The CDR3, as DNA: TGTGCCAGCAGCTTGCGGGGGGCGCTTAGCTATGGCTACACCTTC.

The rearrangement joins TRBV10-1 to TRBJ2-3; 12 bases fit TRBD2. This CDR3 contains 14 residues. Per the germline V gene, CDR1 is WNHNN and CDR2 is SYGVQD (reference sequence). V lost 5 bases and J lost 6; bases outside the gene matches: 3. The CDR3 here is CASSRTSGMDTQYF. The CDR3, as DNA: TGCGCCAGCAGTAGGACTAGCGGGATGGATACGCAGTATTTT.